Listed below are T cell receptor beta chains from one sample, sequenced in a study of beta chain features in type 1 diabetes. Assay: immunoSEQ multiplex PCR; the TCRdb copy retains only in-frame clones and omits some. The table records more than 300,000 clones, 9.3% of them present only once. The sample consisted of central memory CD4+ T cells from blood. The source of these receptors is a man between 25 and 39 years old with type 1 diabetes. Both conserved end residues are part of each CDR3. The D gene is left open where the match is weak. Part of the rows lack a size; the others show once, few, many or a class for expanded clones.

CDR3aa | CDR3nt | d_gene | j_gene | abundance | v_gene
CASSVSGVINTGELFF | TGTGCCAGCAGTGTTAGCGGGGTCATTAACACCGGGGAGCTGTTTTTT | TRBD2 | TRBJ2-2 | . | TRBV27
CASSPLEGRQETQYF | TGTGCCAGCAGCCCCCTTGAGGGGCGCCAAGAGACCCAGTACTTC | . | TRBJ2-5 | many | TRBV7-9
CASISSGGSDTQYF | TGTGCCAGTATAAGTAGCGGGGGGTCAGATACGCAGTATTTT | TRBD2 | TRBJ2-3 | many | TRBV19
CASSPEGRGSPLHF | TGTGCCAGCAGCCCCGAAGGGAGAGGCTCACCCCTCCACTTT | . | TRBJ1-6 | many | TRBV7-2
CASSSGGTGVYGYTF | TGTGCCAGCAGCTCCGGCGGGACAGGGGTCTATGGCTACACCTTC | TRBD1 | TRBJ1-2 | . | TRBV7-8
CAWRIGGTAAHYGYTF | TGTGCCTGGAGAATCGGAGGGACAGCTGCTCATTATGGCTACACCTTC | TRBD1 | TRBJ1-2 | few | TRBV30
CASSTGSISGGAETQYF | TGTGCCAGCAGCACTGGGTCGATTAGCGGGGGGGCGGAGACCCAGTACTTC | TRBD2 | TRBJ2-5 | many | TRBV7-2
CAWSVSGPRRGQPQHF | TGTGCCTGGAGTGTCTCCGGACCCAGAAGGGGTCAGCCCCAGCATTTT | . | TRBJ1-5 | . | TRBV30
CASSAGTPHSNQPQHF | TGTGCCAGCAGCGCAGGGACGCCTCATAGCAATCAGCCCCAGCATTTT | . | TRBJ1-5 | few | TRBV7-2
CASSLEQDRGYTF | TGTGCCAGCAGCTTAGAACAGGACAGGGGCTACACCTTC | TRBD1 | TRBJ1-2 | . | TRBV11-2
CASSPRVGAQHF | TGTGCCAGCAGTCCCCGGGTGGGGGCCCAGCATTTT | . | TRBJ1-5 | few | TRBV2
CAISVGASASTDTQYF | TGTGCCATCAGTGTCGGGGCTAGCGCTAGCACAGATACGCAGTATTTT | . | TRBJ2-3 | few | TRBV10-3
CASSTPGQGTETQYF | TGTGCCAGCAGCACCCCGGGACAGGGGACGGAGACCCAGTACTTC | TRBD1 | TRBJ2-5 | . | TRBV6-1
CAWSVSYGNTEAFF | TGTGCCTGGAGTGTGAGCTACGGGAACACTGAAGCTTTCTTT | . | TRBJ1-1 | few | TRBV30
CASSDRVYQETQYF | TGTGCCAGTAGTGACAGGGTGTACCAAGAGACCCAGTACTTC | TRBD1 | TRBJ2-5 | . | TRBV19
CASSLTGALETEAFF | TGTGCCAGCAGCTTGACAGGGGCGCTGGAGACTGAAGCTTTCTTT | TRBD1 | TRBJ1-1 | few | TRBV7-9
CASSETTQPNEQFF | TGCGCCAGCAGCGAAACGACCCAGCCCAATGAGCAGTTCTTC | . | TRBJ2-1 | . | TRBV5-1
CAWGFRAGYTF | TGTGCCTGGGGGTTTCGGGCTGGCTACACCTTC | . | TRBJ1-2 | . | TRBV30
CASSGWDRPLNTEAFF | TGTGCCAGCAGTGGATGGGACAGACCCCTGAACACTGAAGCTTTCTTT | TRBD1 | TRBJ1-1 | . | TRBV25-1
CAWSARGRRHGYTF | TGTGCCTGGAGTGCGAGGGGGCGACGTCATGGCTACACCTTC | TRBD1 | TRBJ1-2 | few | TRBV30
CASSFGGNYGYTF | TGTGCCAGCAGCTTCGGGGGGAACTATGGCTACACCTTC | . | TRBJ1-2 | . | TRBV11-3
CASSLMAWGNQPQHF | TGTGCCAGCAGCTTAATGGCTTGGGGCAATCAGCCCCAGCATTTT | . | TRBJ1-5 | . | TRBV7-2
CASSPLLGEQYF | TGTGCCAGCAGCCCGCTACTCGGCGAGCAGTACTTC | . | TRBJ2-7 | few | TRBV13
CASSQLFFESSYNSPLHF | TGCGCCAGCAGCCAACTCTTTTTTGAGAGCTCCTATAATTCACCCCTCCACTTT | . | TRBJ1-6 | few | TRBV4-3
CASSRLPLGETQYF | TGTGCCAGCAGCCGACTTCCCCTAGGAGAGACCCAGTACTTC | . | TRBJ2-5 | few | TRBV28
CASSSTRSNEKLFF | TGTGCCAGCAGCTCGACAAGGTCGAATGAAAAACTGTTTTTT | . | TRBJ1-4 | . | TRBV11-3
CASSQVLLAGYYNEQFF | TGTGCCAGCAGCCAAGTTTTGTTGGCGGGTTACTACAATGAGCAGTTCTTC | . | TRBJ2-1 | few | TRBV4-2
CASRDGQRYGYTF | TGTGCCAGCAGGGATGGACAGCGTTATGGCTACACCTTC | . | TRBJ1-2 | . | TRBV2
CASSYSLAGGQETQYF | TGTGCCAGCAGTTACTCGCTAGCGGGGGGGCAAGAGACCCAGTACTTC | TRBD2 | TRBJ2-5 | few | TRBV6-5
CATSRDSETQYF | TGTGCCACCAGCAGAGATTCGGAGACCCAGTACTTC | . | TRBJ2-5 | . | TRBV15
CASSQDLGQQYGYTF | TGCGCCAGCAGCCAAGATTTAGGACAGCAGTATGGCTACACCTTC | . | TRBJ1-2 | . | TRBV4-3
CASSQDRIPGLAVNEQFF | TGCGCCAGCAGCCAAGATAGGATCCCGGGACTAGCGGTCAATGAGCAGTTCTTC | TRBD2 | TRBJ2-1 | few | TRBV4-3
CASSVGGTGEKLFF | TGTGCCAGCAGCGTTGGGGGAACGGGTGAAAAACTGTTTTTT | . | TRBJ1-4 | . | TRBV5-6
CASRSAGIYNYGYTF | TGTGCCAGCAGATCGGCGGGGATTTATAACTATGGCTACACCTTC | . | TRBJ1-2 | . | TRBV7-2
CASSSGTVFEQYF | TGTGCCAGCAGTTCCGGGACAGTCTTCGAGCAGTACTTC | TRBD1 | TRBJ2-7 | few | TRBV28
CASSPREVMTFF | TGTGCCAGCAGCCCTAGAGAAGTTATGACTTTCTTT | . | TRBJ1-1 | few | TRBV13
CASSTASGDYNEQFF | TGTGCCAGCAGCACGGCTAGCGGGGACTACAATGAGCAGTTCTTC | TRBD2 | TRBJ2-1 | . | TRBV9
CASSSQDSREGAQHF | TGTGCCAGCAGTTCTCAGGACAGCCGCGAGGGAGCCCAGCATTTT | . | TRBJ1-5 | few | TRBV6-1
CASSFGTLAAYGYTF | TGTGCCAGCAGCTTTGGGACACTAGCAGCCTATGGCTACACCTTC | . | TRBJ1-2 | few | TRBV7-2
CASSLEPNSPLHF | TGTGCCAGCAGCTTGGAGCCTAATTCACCCCTCCACTTT | . | TRBJ1-6 | few | TRBV5-8
CASSPDGLYGYTF | TGTGCCAGCAGCCCGGACGGGCTTTATGGCTACACCTTC | . | TRBJ1-2 | . | TRBV11-2
CAILAGGADTQYF | TGTGCCATCCTGGCGGGGGGGGCAGATACGCAGTATTTT | TRBD2 | TRBJ2-3 | few | TRBV6-6
CASSETSANTGELFF | TGCGCCAGCAGTGAGACCTCAGCGAACACCGGGGAGCTGTTTTTT | . | TRBJ2-2 | . | TRBV10-1
CASSRNYEQYF | TGTGCCAGCTCCAGGAACTACGAGCAGTACTTC | . | TRBJ2-7 | . | TRBV5-6
CASSLQGEKQPQHF | TGTGCCAGCAGCCTTCAAGGGGAAAAACAGCCCCAGCATTTT | . | TRBJ1-5 | few | TRBV9
CASSQTGFADTQYF | TGTGCCAGCAGCCAGACAGGTTTCGCAGATACGCAGTATTTT | . | TRBJ2-3 | many | TRBV7-9
CASSPDRLPSRTF | TGTGCCAGCAGTCCAGATCGCTTACCTAGCCGGACCTTC | . | TRBJ1-2 | . | TRBV28
CSVLEEGQETQYF | TGCAGCGTTCTCGAGGAGGGGCAAGAGACCCAGTACTTC | . | TRBJ2-5 | . | TRBV29-1
CASSEGWQSYGYTF | TGTGCCAGCAGTGAAGGGTGGCAGAGTTATGGCTACACCTTC | . | TRBJ1-2 | few | TRBV2
CASSSGKGDYSNQPQHF | TGTGCCAGCAGCTCGGGAAAAGGGGACTATAGCAATCAGCCCCAGCATTTT | . | TRBJ1-5 | few | TRBV5-6
CASSFRGDAADTQYF | TGTGCCAGCAGCTTTCGGGGGGACGCGGCAGATACGCAGTATTTT | TRBD2 | TRBJ2-3 | many | TRBV11-2
CASRRDNSYEQYF | TGCGCCAGCAGACGGGACAACTCCTACGAGCAGTACTTC | . | TRBJ2-7 | few | TRBV5-1